This TCR beta chain stems from a study of shared clonotypes between healthy human individuals. Regarding this clone: The sample carries other DNA sequences with the same CDR3.

The naive CD8 population came from CD45RO-negative cells selected for CCR7, without terminally differentiated effector memory CD45RA+ cells. Assay: immunoSEQ multiplex PCR; the TCRdb copy retains only in-frame clones and omits some. The sample lists some 800,000 clones; over 90% were seen once. The receptor comes from a man in his thirties or forties in good health. Sequences were obtained from naive CD8+ T cells sorted from blood.

This chain's CDR3 is CASSLAGANVLTF. CDR3 nucleotides: TGTGCCAGCAGCTTGGCCGGGGCCAACGTCCTGACTTTC. The chain combines TRBV7-3 with TRBJ2-6; D is unresolved. Germline CDR1 is SGHTA and CDR2 is FQGTGA. The CDR3 loop spans 13 amino acids. With 3 bases removed from V and 4 bases from J, the gap between germline ends came to 4 bases.